This T cell receptor beta chain was recovered during a study of blood T cell repertoires in COVID-19. Study summary: The United States, Italy and Spain supplied acute and convalescent COVID-19 samples. Nucleic acid was either cDNA or gDNA, and it came from T cells, B-cell-depleted T cells, or PBMCs.

J was trimmed by 5 bases and V by 2 bases; bases with no gene match: 9. The CDR3 length is 16 residues. Germline V gives CDR1 MNHEY, CDR2 SVGEGT. Per the study methods: Quantification of nucleated cells was approximated via reference gene primer amplification. TCRdb keeps only in-frame clones here, not all; method: immunoSEQ multiplex PCR. Clone size and V and J calls were adopted from that table, with D and trimming inferred from the DNA. Seen here are around 280,000 clones, around 84% observed once, and the top ten hold about 1.2%. This receptor was obtained from a man in his sixties or seventies with acute or convalescent COVID-19. The chain joins TRBV6-2 or TRBV6-3 to TRBJ1-5; 7 nucleotides align to TRBD1. Material for sequencing was peripheral blood. The CDR3 spells CASSYLGTAAHQPQHF. In DNA form, the CDR3 reads TGTGCCAGCAGTTACCTCGGGACAGCCGCTCATCAGCCCCAGCATTTT.